The 13 T cell receptor beta chains listed next were all sequenced from one sample in a study of OX40 agonist ivuxolimab in advanced cancers. Sequenced by immunoSEQ multiplex PCR; TCRdb stores in-frame clones only, minus some. The profile shows about 65,000 clones, around 87% of them singletons. Here the sequenced sample was CD4+ or CD8+ T cells sorted from blood, taken in a trial of the OX40 agonist ivuxolimab. The receptors shown here come from an adult with an advanced solid tumor such as melanoma, head and neck, liver or kidney cancer.

The CDR3 spells CASSSTTSGTDTQYF. The CDR3 DNA reads TGTGCCAGCAGTAGCACGACTAGTGGTACAGATACGCAGTATTTT. The rearrangement uses TRBV4-2 and TRBJ2-3, with D perhaps TRBD2 (6 bases). Germline CDR1 is LGHNA and CDR2 is YNFKEQ. CDR3 size: 15 residues. V lost 6 bases, J lost 3 bases, and 16 bases lay in between.

The gene calls are TRBV6-7 and TRBJ2-1, with 9 bases lining up with TRBD2. TRBV6-7 is known as an ORF, though its function is uncertain. V trimming: 2 bases; J trimming: 1 base; junction bases outside the gene matches: 12. This CDR3 spans 19 amino acids. As DNA, the CDR3 is TGTGCCAGCAGTTACCATAGAACACTAGCGGGCGGTTCCTACAATGAGCAGTTCTTC. It encodes CASSYHRTLAGGSYNEQFF.

The chain couples TRBV5-6 to TRBJ2-3; 8 bases match TRBD2. CDR3 size: 14 residues. Germline V gene data show CDR1 as SGHDT and CDR2 as YYEEEE. After removal of 4 bases from V and 5 bases from J, the junction contained 6 bases not matched to a gene. As DNA, the CDR3 is TGTGCCAGCAGCCGAGGGACTAGACGAGATACGCAGTATTTT. Its translation: CASSRGTRRDTQYF.

The J gene is TRBJ1-2, the V gene TRBV5-1; no clear D gene. Trimming took 0 bases from V and 1 from J, leaving 10 bases between them. The CDR3 runs 15 residues. In germline, CDR1 is SGHRS, CDR2 YFSETQ. DNA for the CDR3: TGCGCCAGCAGCTTGGAGGTTGGGGATAACTATGGCTACACCTTC. Translation: CASSLEVGDNYGYTF.

The rearrangement joins TRBV28 to TRBJ2-4; a possible D gene is TRBD2 (5 bases). Germline assignment: CDR1 MDHEN and CDR2 SYDVKM. V gave up 3 bases and J gave up 0 bases, with 27 bases separating them. This CDR3 has 21 amino acids. CDR3 sequence reads: CASSFSSRGGHVNLAKNIQYF. In DNA, the CDR3 is TGTGCCAGCAGTTTTTCCTCGCGAGGCGGGCACGTGAACCTAGCCAAAAACATTCAGTACTTC.

V gene TRBV28 combines with J gene TRBJ1-2; 8 bases fit TRBD1. Germline V gives CDR1 MDHEN, CDR2 SYDVKM. With V trimmed by 2 bases and J by 5 bases, 7 bases remained unmatched. The CDR3 runs 15 residues. CDR3 sequence (DNA): TGTGCCAGCAGTTTACCGCGAGGACAGGGTTATGGCTACACCTTC. It yields the protein CASSLPRGQGYGYTF.

The rearrangement uses TRBV7-9 and TRBJ1-2; the D is unclear. The ends were cut back, 5 bases at V and 5 bases at J, with 12 bases in the middle. Germline CDR1 reads SEHNR; CDR2 reads FQNEAQ (reference sequence). CDR3 length: 13 residues. The CDR3 is CASSPLSGYGYTF. The CDR3, as DNA: TGTGCCAGCAGCCCCCTCTCTGGGTATGGCTACACCTTC.

This chain connects TRBV20-1 to TRBJ2-1; 8 bases match TRBD2. Per the germline V gene, CDR1 is DFQATT and CDR2 is SNEGSKA (reference sequence). CDR3 length: 11 amino acids. J gave up 10 bases and V 6 bases, and 5 bases lay outside the gene matches. As DNA, the CDR3 is TGCAGTGCGATACGGGGGGGCGAGCAGTTCTTC. As protein: CSAIRGGEQFF.

The rearrangement links TRBV7-9 to TRBJ1-5; TRBD1 is a possible D gene (5 bases). Germline CDR1 SEHNR, CDR2 FQNEAQ (reference sequence). The CDR3 has 14 amino acids. The V end lost 5 bases, the J end lost 6 bases, and 14 bases lay between the germline ends. The CDR3 loop is CASSPEGRGQPQHF. CDR3 DNA: TGTGCCAGCAGCCCCGAGGGAAGGGGTCAGCCCCAGCATTTT.

This chain connects TRBV7-5 to TRBJ2-1; the DNA was not used to check the table's D call, TRBD2. TRBV7-5 is classified as a pseudogene. The CDR3 loop spans 16 amino acids. CDR3 sequence: CARTLQTSSGVNEQFF. For the CDR3, the DNA is TGTGCCAGAACCCTTCAGACCTCTAGCGGGGTAAATGAGCAGTTCTTC.

V gene TRBV9 combines with J gene TRBJ1-5; TRBD1 might be the D (6 bases). The CDR3 contains 14 residues. V lost 0 bases to trimming and J lost 7 bases, with 11 bases between them. In germline, CDR1 is SGDLS, CDR2 YYNGEE. CDR3 sequence (DNA): TGTGCCAGCAGCGTAGAAATAGGGGGACAGCCCCAGCATTTT. Protein: CASSVEIGGQPQHF.

This rearrangement joins TRBV7-2 to TRBJ2-7; TRBD2 agrees at 8 bases. This CDR3 has 15 residues. Germline lookup yields CDR1 SGHTA and CDR2 FQGNSA. Losses at the gene ends were 2 bases for V and 9 bases for J; bases not matched to a gene: 12. CDR3 region: CASSLTGPTGGVQYF. CDR3 sequence (DNA): TGTGCCAGCAGCTTAACAGGGCCCACGGGGGGGGTGCAGTACTTC.

V is TRBV18 and J is TRBJ1-3, with D uncertain. Between the trimmed V and J ends, which lost 3 bases and 0 bases, there was a span of 12 bases. The CDR3 contains 16 residues. Germline CDR1 reads KGHSH; CDR2 reads LQKENI. CDR3 DNA: TGTGCCAGCTCACCCCTACAGCCTCTCTCTGGAAACACCATATATTTT. The encoded protein is CASSPLQPLSGNTIYF. Together with reference TRBV18 and TRBJ1-3, the CDR3 gives the full variable domain: NAGVMQNPRHLVRRRGQEARLRCSPMKGHSHVYWYRQLPEEGLKFMVYLQKENIIDESGMPKERFSAEFPKEGPSILRIQQVVRGDSAAYFCASSPLQPLSGNTIYFGEGSWLTVV.